This TCR beta chain was obtained from a study of T cells in Graves' hyperthyroidism and ophthalmopathy. Patients having uncontrolled infection, another autoimmune disease, pregnancy or lactation were not included. Amplification targeted TCR beta CDR3 regions from RNA transcripts. HTBI primers were used for first-round RT-PCR of the TCR CDR3. TCRdb re-derived calls from the multiplex PCR reads in MiXCR, one entry per CDR3 protein. The sample includes a few hundred thousand distinct CDR3 sequences, just over 45% of them seen just once. Study-level points and caveats: It was a median around seven months before onset that the model predicted ophthalmopathy. Most thyroid clonotypes with frequency above 0.001 were detected in blood. Ophthalmopathy was separated from stable hyperthyroidism by a 13 V-J model.

Germline V gene lookup returns CDR1 PRHDT and CDR2 FYEKMQ (reference sequence). This CDR3 contains 14 residues. Trimming removed 6 bases at V and 5 bases at J, with 13 bases between. This clonotype was detected ten times or more. Its antigen remains unidentified. The TCR originated in an adult woman with Graves' disease, either hyperthyroidism or ophthalmopathy (not recorded which). The rearrangement joins TRBV13 to TRBJ2-2; TRBD2 might be the D (8 bases). Sequencing input: peripheral blood or thyroid tissue (not recorded which). The CDR3 region has the DNA TGTGCCAGCAGTAGCGGGACAGAAACCGGGGAGCTGTTTTTT. It is translated as CASSSGTETGELFF.